The clone carrying this TCR beta chain was recorded only once. The sample is drawn from a study of blood T cell repertoires in COVID-19. About the research overall: T cells, B-cell-depleted T cells, or PBMCs supplied cDNA or gDNA.

Methods used by the authors: The authors estimated nucleated cell counts from reference gene primer amplification. Assay: immunoSEQ multiplex PCR; the TCRdb copy retains only in-frame clones and omits some. V and J calls and clone size come straight from that table; D and trimming were deduced from the DNA. There are about 100,000 clones in the sample; approximately 92% occur only once, and over 5.5% lies in the top ten. The CDR3 loop spans 15 amino acids. Germline CDR1 and CDR2: SGHTA and FQGNSA. V dropped 5 bases and J dropped 0 bases, with 14 bases sitting between them. The source material was peripheral blood. This chain links TRBV7-2 with TRBJ2-7; weak D call: TRBD1 (6 bases). The sequence was obtained from a man in his fifties with active COVID-19. The DNA for the CDR3 is TGTGCCAGCAGCGTAGGGACAACGCGCTCCTACGAGCAGTACTTC. Translated: CASSVGTTRSYEQYF. Full variable domain (outside the CDR3, taken from reference TRBV7-2 and TRBJ2-7): GAGVSQSPSNKVTEKGKDVELRCDPISGHTALYWYRQSLGQGLEFLIYFQGNSAPDKSGLPSDRFSAERTGGSVSTLTIQRTQQEDSAVYLCASSVGTTRSYEQYFGPGTRLTVT.